The 30 T cell receptor beta chains reported below all come from one sample, sequenced in a study of T cells after yellow fever vaccination. Via MiXCR, TCRdb re-called the 5' RACE reads, giving one row per CDR3 protein. The sample has 450,000 to 600,000 distinct CDR3 sequences, about a sixth seen once. Sequencing used PBMCs, obtained about 5 days after the first yellow fever vaccination. Every receptor here comes from a young man who received the YFV17D yellow fever vaccine.

The chain recombines TRBV6-1 with TRBJ2-7; 7 bases map to TRBD1. Germline CDR1 is MNHNS and CDR2 is SASEGT. V shed 4 bases, J shed 2 bases, and the junction held 2 bases outside the gene matches. CDR3 length: 13 residues. The DNA of the CDR3 is TGTGCCAGCAGTGTCGGGACAGCCTACGAGCAGTACGTC. Residues: CASSVGTAYEQYV.

A few counts support this clonotype. The chain joins TRBV5-1 to TRBJ2-5; D is unclear. The CDR3 has 14 amino acids. V was trimmed by 0 bases and J by 3 bases, leaving 9 bases between them. Germline values: CDR1 SGHRS, CDR2 YFSETQ. The CDR3 sequence: CASSLGQFEETQYF. The DNA of the CDR3 is TGCGCCAGCAGCTTGGGTCAATTTGAAGAGACCCAGTACTTC.

This clonotype was seen only a few times. The chain employs TRBV11-2 and TRBJ1-1; D is unclear. Deletions cut 5 bases from V and 6 bases from J, with 16 bases between. The CDR3 contains 14 residues. Germline CDR1 reads SGHAT; CDR2 reads FQNNGV. In nucleotides, the CDR3 is TGTGCCAGCAGCACCAGCGTCCGAGGCCCTGAAGCTTTCTTT. Encoded protein: CASSTSVRGPEAFF.

This clonotype was observed a few times. The chain carries TRBV20-1 and TRBJ2-7, with D tentatively TRBD1 (5 bases). Trimming took off 3 bases at V and 2 bases at J, with 14 bases between the two ends. This CDR3 has 14 residues. Germline CDR1 reads DFQATT; CDR2 reads SNEGSKA (reference sequence). For the CDR3, the DNA is TGCAGTGCTAGTAACCAGGGTTTGCCCTACGAGCAGTACTTC. It yields the protein CSASNQGLPYEQYF.

The gene calls are TRBV27 and TRBJ1-2; tentative D call: TRBD1 (5 bases). The CDR3 runs to 15 residues. The V end lost 0 bases, the J end lost 4 bases, and 12 bases lay between the germline ends. Germline lookup yields CDR1 MNHEY and CDR2 SMNVEV (reference sequence). CDR3: CASSLSGTPAYGYTF. The DNA of the CDR3 is TGTGCCAGCAGTTTATCAGGGACCCCGGCCTATGGCTACACCTTC.

The chain has TRBV12-3 or TRBV12-4 and TRBJ1-6, with a possible D match to TRBD1 (5 bases). The CDR3 runs to 14 residues. V was trimmed by 7 bases and J by 11 bases, leaving 18 bases between them. The CDR3 protein is CASTGWDGPTPLHF. The CDR3 DNA reads TGTGCCAGCACTGGTTGGGACGGCCCGACACCCCTCCACTTT.

CDR3 in DNA: TGTGCCAGCAGCTTGGCCGCAGATAACTATGGCTACACCTTC. Translation gives CASSLAADNYGYTF. This chain links TRBV5-4 with TRBJ1-2; D uncertain. The ends were cut back, 0 bases at V and 1 base at J, with 7 bases in the middle. CDR3 length: 14 amino acids. CDR1 and CDR2 from the germline V gene are SGHNT and YYREEE (reference sequence).

The rearrangement uses TRBV4-1 and TRBJ2-7, with D possibly matching TRBD2 (7 bases). Germline V gene sequence: CDR1 MGHRA, CDR2 YSYEKL. The CDR3 is 15 residues long. V dropped 1 base and J dropped 2 bases, with 12 bases sitting between them. The CDR3 protein is CASSQAGRGAYEQYF. Written as DNA, the CDR3 is TGCGCCAGCAGCCAAGCGGGGAGGGGGGCCTACGAGCAGTACTTC.

Many counts were recorded for this clonotype. The gene calls are TRBV7-2 and TRBJ1-5; tentatively, D is TRBD1 (6 bases). The germline V gene has CDR1 SGHTA and CDR2 FQGNSA. V was pared by 3 bases and J by 5 bases, with 11 bases between. The CDR3 runs 14 residues. CDR3 region: CASSFRGGYQPQHF. CDR3 sequence (DNA): TGTGCCAGCAGCTTCAGAGGGGGTTATCAGCCCCAGCATTTT.

The chain is built from TRBV10-3 and TRBJ2-7, with 7 bases matching TRBD2. The CDR3 runs 15 residues. Germline loops: CDR1 ENHRY, CDR2 SYGVKD. Trimming at V came to 2 bases and at J to 2 bases, leaving 6 bases not matched to a gene. The CDR3 nucleotides read TGTGCCATCAGTGAGGGGCTAGCGGCTACCTACGAGCAGTACTTC. It codes for CAISEGLAATYEQYF.

The chain joins TRBV10-3 to TRBJ1-2; a weak D match, TRBD1 (5 bases). The V gene lost 1 base and the J gene lost 4 bases, with 13 bases spanning the gap. There are 15 residues in the CDR3. CDR1 is ENHRY and CDR2 is SYGVKD in the germline V gene. The CDR3 DNA reads TGTGCCATCAGTGAGTTAGGGGCGGCTAGCTATGGCTACACCTTC. This codes for CAISELGAASYGYTF.

This clonotype has more than one count but fewer than ten. The chain links TRBV4-1 to TRBJ2-1; D is ambiguous. CDR1 and CDR2 from the germline V gene are MGHRA and YSYEKL. The V and J ends lost 5 bases and 12 bases respectively, with 11 bases between them. This CDR3 has 11 residues. CDR3 loop: CASSIGYVQFF. In DNA, the CDR3 is TGCGCCAGCAGCATTGGGTACGTGCAGTTCTTC.

This clonotype was seen repeatedly, ten times or more. The rearrangement uses TRBV20-1 and TRBJ2-7; 9 bases match TRBD1. The CDR3 is 12 residues long. Per germline, CDR1 DFQATT and CDR2 SNEGSKA (reference sequence). J was trimmed by 4 bases and V by 5 bases; bases with no gene match: 3. The CDR3 is CSARDREYEQYF. CDR3 nucleotides: TGCAGTGCTCGGGACAGGGAGTACGAGCAGTACTTC.

The sample holds a few counts of this clonotype. The chain joins TRBV28 to TRBJ1-4; 10 positions match TRBD1. CDR3 length: 16 residues. Germline CDR1 is MDHEN and CDR2 is SYDVKM. J lost 7 bases, V lost 1 base, and 6 bases had no gene match. DNA of the CDR3: TGTGCCAGCAGTTTATTCGGGACAGGGGCCGGTGAAAAACTGTTTTTT. It encodes CASSLFGTGAGEKLFF. The full variable domain, rest sourced from reference TRBV28 and TRBJ1-4, is DVKVTQSSRYLVKRTGEKVFLECVQDMDHENMFWYRQDPGLGLRLIYFSYDVKMKEKGDIPEGYSVSREKKERFSLILESASTNQTSMYLCASSLFGTGAGEKLFFGSGTQLSVL.

This clonotype was detected a few times. The CDR3 DNA reads TGCGCCAGCAGAGGTACACTAAGAAACACTGAAGCTTTCTTT. Amino acid sequence: CASRGTLRNTEAFF. The J gene is TRBJ1-1, the V gene TRBV4-1; the D is unclear. V lost 6 bases, J lost 2 bases, and 13 bases lay in between. This CDR3 comprises 14 residues. Per germline, CDR1 MGHRA and CDR2 YSYEKL.

This chain connects TRBV6-1 to TRBJ2-2; D may be TRBD1 or TRBD2 (5 bases each). The germline V gene encodes CDR1 MNHNS and CDR2 SASEGT. CDR3 size: 16 residues. The V gene lost 6 bases and the J gene lost 1 base, with 15 bases spanning the gap. CDR3 amino acids: CASSPLWDLNTGELFF. The CDR3 DNA reads TGTGCCAGCAGCCCCCTCTGGGACCTGAACACCGGGGAGCTGTTTTTT.

There are a few counts of this clonotype. The chain combines TRBV5-5 with TRBJ1-6; D remains unclear. CDR3 length: 13 residues. CDR1 is SGHKS, CDR2 YYEKEE, per germline (reference sequence). Trimming cost V 1 base and J 8 bases, with 7 bases left between them. Written as DNA, the CDR3 is TGTGCCAGCAGCTTGACCCGGGATTCACCCCTCCACTTT. Encoded protein: CASSLTRDSPLHF.

The chain links TRBV2 to TRBJ2-1; 9 nucleotides match TRBD2. CDR3 size: 13 residues. The V gene end was trimmed by 8 bases and the J gene end by 6 bases; junction bases not matched to a gene: 5. Germline lookup yields CDR1 SNHLY and CDR2 FYNNEI. As DNA, the CDR3 is TGTGCCAGCCAAGCGGGGGGTGGCAATGAGCAGTTCTTC. Translating it yields CASQAGGGNEQFF.

This clonotype was counted a few times. The J gene is TRBJ2-1, the V gene TRBV7-2, with D perhaps given as TRBD1 or TRBD2 (6 bases each). CDR1 SGHTA and CDR2 FQGNSA come from the germline V gene. CDR3 length equals 15 residues. Deletions cut 3 bases from V and 7 bases from J, with 16 bases between. CDR3 loop: CASSLITGAVNEQFF. In DNA, the CDR3 is TGTGCCAGCAGCTTGATTACGGGGGCTGTTAATGAGCAGTTCTTC.

The V and J genes are TRBV7-2 and TRBJ1-3, with D maybe TRBD1 (6 bases). The CDR3 is 15 residues long. Trimming took 5 bases from V and 3 from J, leaving 14 bases between them. CDR1 and CDR2 (germline): SGHTA, FQGNSA. The CDR3 loop reads CASSQRGGIGNTIYF. CDR3 DNA: TGTGCCAGCAGCCAGAGGGGGGGTATTGGAAACACCATATATTTT.

This sequence joins TRBV6-2 or TRBV6-3 and TRBJ2-7; TRBD2 might be the D (7 bases). The germline V gene has CDR1 MNHEY and CDR2 SVGEGT. Trimming took 6 bases from V and 6 from J, leaving 12 bases between them. This CDR3 has 12 amino acids. CDR3 bases: TGTGCCAGCAGCTCAAGGGGGGGCGAGCAGTACGTC. Translation gives CASSSRGGEQYV.

This clonotype was counted only a few times. The V gene is TRBV20-1, the J gene TRBJ1-1; D call uncertain. There are 14 residues in the CDR3. CDR1 and CDR2 from the germline V gene are DFQATT and SNEGSKA (reference sequence). Trimming stripped 1 base from V and 4 bases from J, with 13 bases between. This chain's CDR3 is CSARAGGLGTEAFF. CDR3 nucleotide sequence: TGCAGTGCTAGAGCTGGCGGGTTGGGCACTGAAGCTTTCTTT.

There are a few counts of this clonotype. This chain links TRBV19 with TRBJ1-2, with a tentative D call TRBD1 (5 bases). Germline V gene lookup returns CDR1 LNHDA and CDR2 SQIVND (reference sequence). The CDR3 runs 11 residues. V lost 6 bases, J lost 4 bases, and 6 bases lay in between. The CDR3 nucleotides read TGTGCCAGTAGGACAGCCTATGGCTACACCTTC. Its translation is CASRTAYGYTF.

The V gene is TRBV29-1, the J gene TRBJ2-7; D may be TRBD2 (5 bases). Germline CDR1 and CDR2: SQVTM and ANQGSEA. V was pared by 3 bases and J by 2 bases, with 8 bases between. CDR3 size: 12 residues. The CDR3 sequence is CSVESGAYEQYF. The CDR3 region has the DNA TGCAGCGTTGAGTCCGGGGCCTACGAGCAGTACTTC.

This clonotype was observed a few times. The rearrangement links TRBV7-6 to TRBJ2-1, with D possibly matching TRBD1 (7 bases). The CDR3 length is 15 residues. V shed 5 bases and J shed 3 bases, with 14 bases lying between them. Germline lookup yields CDR1 SGHVS and CDR2 FNYEAQ. The CDR3 DNA follows: TGTGCCAGCAGCGTTACAGGGGACTTCTACAATGAGCAGTTCTTC. Translating it yields CASSVTGDFYNEQFF.

The chain employs TRBV12-3 or TRBV12-4 and TRBJ2-1, with D unclear. CDR3 length equals 13 residues. V gave up 5 bases and J gave up 5 bases, with 10 bases separating them. Written as DNA, the CDR3 is TGTGCCAGCAGTACACTCAGAGACAATGAGCAGTTCTTC. Its translation: CASSTLRDNEQFF.

This clonotype was picked up a small number of times. The genes are TRBV6-1 and TRBJ2-7; D could derive from TRBD1 or TRBD2 (5 bases each). The V end was cut by 6 bases, the J end by 2 bases, with 11 bases between. Per germline, CDR1 MNHNS and CDR2 SASEGT. This CDR3 is built from 13 residues. The CDR3 loop is CASRGDGTYEQYF. The CDR3 region has the DNA TGTGCCAGCAGAGGGGACGGAACCTACGAGCAGTACTTC.

The chain carries TRBV20-1 and TRBJ1-1, with a possible D match to TRBD1 (5 bases). The germline V and J ends were trimmed by 2 bases and 5 bases, with 18 bases remaining between them. CDR3 size: 15 residues. Germline CDR1 DFQATT, CDR2 SNEGSKA (reference sequence). The CDR3 loop is CSARRTRVRGTEAFF. The CDR3 nucleotides read TGCAGTGCTAGAAGAACCAGGGTAAGAGGAACTGAAGCTTTCTTT.

Many counts were recorded for this clonotype. The V and J genes are TRBV12-3 or TRBV12-4 and TRBJ2-5; D unclear. The CDR3 is 16 amino acids. Trimming stripped 3 bases from V and 4 bases from J, with 18 bases between. For the CDR3, the DNA is TGTGCCAGCAGTTTGCCCCTCGCGTCAGCTGGAGAGACCCAGTACTTC. Its protein is CASSLPLASAGETQYF.

This clonotype appeared once. The chain links TRBV3-1 to TRBJ2-7; 12 nucleotides match TRBD1. This CDR3 is built from 15 residues. CDR1 and CDR2 from the germline V gene are LGHDT and YNNKEL (reference sequence). After removal of 8 bases from V and 2 bases from J, the junction contained 7 bases not matched to a gene. CDR3 sequence: CASGTGGSGAYEQYF. The CDR3 coding sequence is TGTGCCAGCGGGACAGGGGGCAGTGGGGCCTACGAGCAGTACTTC.